These 26 T cell receptor beta chains came from one sample sequenced in a study of blood T cells in healthy people across ages. A second roughly 7 to 12 cycle PCR used barcoded and J-beta primers. One entry per CDR3 protein results from TCRdb running MiXCR on the 5' RACE reads. The sample holds about 670,000 distinct CDR3 sequences, over 40% seen once. Material: blood. These receptors were collected from a woman older than 75 in good health.

This clonotype was seen a handful of times. V is TRBV5-6 and J is TRBJ2-7; D could derive from TRBD1 or TRBD2 (5 bases each). V lost 5 bases to trimming and J lost 3 bases, with 15 bases between them. From germline, CDR1 is SGHDT and CDR2 YYEEEE. This CDR3 is 14 amino acids long. The CDR3 region is CASRSRDRFYEQYF. The CDR3, as DNA: TGTGCCAGCAGATCACGGGACCGCTTCTACGAGCAGTACTTC.

This rearrangement joins TRBV19 to TRBJ2-1; D may be TRBD1 (6 bases). The end of the DNA aligns better with TRBJ2-7, so the J call may be wrong. CDR1 and CDR2 (germline): LNHDA, SQIVND (reference sequence). CDR3 length: 16 amino acids. CDR3 amino acids: CASSMVDRSSYNEQYF. As DNA, the CDR3 is TGTGCCAGTAGTATGGTCGACAGGAGCTCCTACAATGAGCAGTACTTC.

The J gene is TRBJ2-4, the V gene TRBV28; 7 bases align to TRBD2. The J call may be mistaken, given a closer DNA end match to TRBJ2-7. Germline V gene data show CDR1 as MDHEN and CDR2 as SYDVKM. This CDR3 is built from 16 residues. The CDR3 DNA sequence: TGTGCCAGCAAAGGGATAGCGGGTATAGCCCCCTACGAGCAGTACTTC. Encoded protein: CASKGIAGIAPYEQYF.

A single count supports this clonotype. J is TRBJ2-7 and V is TRBV20-1; possibly TRBD2 for D (5 bases). Trimming shortened V by 3 bases and J by 0 bases, and 12 bases separated the two germline ends. This CDR3 comprises 14 residues. Germline V CDR1 and CDR2: DFQATT, SNEGSKA (reference sequence). In nucleotides, the CDR3 is TGCAGTGCTAGCGGCGGGCCGAACTCCTACGAGCAGTACTTC. Translating gives CSASGGPNSYEQYF.

As regards this clonotype: This may be a read error: a much more frequent sequence differs by one nucleotide. CDR3 in amino acids: CASSPTGEETQFF. In DNA form, the CDR3 reads TGTGCCAGCTCACCGACAGGGGAAGAGACCCAGTTCTTC. V is TRBV18 and J is TRBJ2-1; TRBD1 aligns across 8 bases. Unmatched junction bases numbered 8, after V lost 3 bases and J lost 13 bases. The CDR3 totals 13 residues. CDR1 and CDR2 from the germline V gene are KGHSH and LQKENI.

This clonotype occurred many times. The chain carries TRBV10-2 and TRBJ2-5, with D uncertain. Trimming removed 4 bases at V and 7 bases at J, with 10 bases between. The length of the CDR3 is 12 residues. Germline lookup yields CDR1 WSHSY and CDR2 SAAADI. The CDR3: CASSVQFGTQYF. The DNA of the CDR3 is TGCGCCAGCAGTGTCCAGTTTGGGACCCAGTACTTC.

The chain links TRBV15 to TRBJ2-7; 12 bases align to TRBD2. The end of the DNA aligns better with TRBJ2-5, so the J call may be wrong. Per germline, CDR1 LNHNV and CDR2 YYDKDF (reference sequence). The CDR3 runs 15 residues. This CDR3 reads CATSRLAGGPETQYF. The DNA of the CDR3 is TGTGCCACCAGCAGACTAGCGGGAGGGCCAGAGACCCAGTACTTC.

The gene calls are TRBV3-1 and TRBJ2-1, with D unclear. The J call may be mistaken, given a closer DNA end match to TRBJ2-7. The CDR3 runs 14 residues. The germline CDR1 and CDR2 sequences are LGHDT and YNNKEL (reference sequence). In DNA, the CDR3 is TGTGCCAGCAGAGGGCGAGTCGGTTCAAACGAGCAGTACTTC. This gives the protein CASRGRVGSNEQYF.

V usage is TRBV7-2 and J usage is TRBJ2-5; weak D call: TRBD1 (5 bases). Germline CDR1 SGHTA, CDR2 FQGNSA. The V gene lost 5 bases and the J gene lost 5 bases, with 15 bases spanning the gap. The CDR3 consists of 14 residues. CDR3 DNA: TGTGCCAGCAGCCGTCTACAGGCACAGGAGACCCAGTACTTC. It codes for CASSRLQAQETQYF.

This chain uses TRBV7-2 with TRBJ1-1; no clear D. V lost 2 bases and J lost 1, with 14 bases in between. The CDR3 contains 16 residues. Germline CDR1 is SGHTA and CDR2 is FQGNSA. CDR3 nucleotide sequence: TGTGCCAGCAGCTTAATGAGGTCGGGAAAGAACACTGAAGCTTTCTTT. Its protein is CASSLMRSGKNTEAFF.

In the case of this clonotype: Its ends do not fully match the called genes, so a read error is possible. This rearrangement joins TRBV24-1 to TRBJ1-2; D possibly corresponds to TRBD1 (5 bases). The germline V gene has CDR1 KGHDR and CDR2 SFDVKD. This CDR3 has 14 amino acids. The CDR3 bases are TGTGCCACCAGTGATTCCGGGACCCGCTATGGCCACACCTTC. Amino acids: CATSDSGTRYGHTF.

This clonotype has a handful of counts. V is TRBV2 and J is TRBJ2-3; D unresolved. Germline loops: CDR1 SNHLY, CDR2 FYNNEI. V was clipped by 2 bases and J by 6 bases, with 12 bases between them. The CDR3 is made up of 14 amino acids. The CDR3 DNA sequence: TGTGCCAGCAGTGAAAGCTGGGTCGGGGATACGCAGTATTTT. Amino acid sequence: CASSESWVGDTQYF.

The chain combines TRBV7-2 with TRBJ2-2; 12 bases are shared with TRBD2. Germline-derived CDR1 and CDR2 are SGHTA and FQGNSA. The trim removed 2 bases at V and 0 bases at J, leaving 4 bases unmatched. This CDR3 is 18 amino acids long. This chain's CDR3 is CASSLLAGGIANTGELFF. For the CDR3, the DNA is TGTGCCAGCAGCTTACTAGCGGGAGGGATCGCGAACACCGGGGAGCTGTTTTTT.

This clonotype has just a few counts. V is TRBV24-1 and J is TRBJ2-2, with 8 bases that match TRBD1. V dropped 4 bases and J dropped 6; count of bases not matched to a gene: 9. Germline lookup yields CDR1 KGHDR and CDR2 SFDVKD. This CDR3 comprises 16 residues. The DNA for the CDR3 is TGTGCCACCAGTGACTTCGGACAGGGTGGGGCCGGGGAGCTGTTTTTT. Translated: CATSDFGQGGAGELFF.

This clonotype has a count of ten or more. The chain links TRBV7-2 to TRBJ2-3; D possibly corresponds to TRBD2 (5 bases). In germline, CDR1 is SGHTA, CDR2 FQGNSA. This CDR3 has 15 amino acids. V gave up 2 bases and J gave up 4 bases, with 13 bases separating them. The CDR3 here is CASSLQRGRADTQYF. For the CDR3, the DNA is TGTGCCAGCAGCTTACAACGGGGTAGGGCAGATACGCAGTATTTT.

This clonotype has a count of ten or more. V gene TRBV12-3 or TRBV12-4 combines with J gene TRBJ1-2, with D hard to call. The V gene lost 6 bases and the J gene lost 1 base, with 6 bases spanning the gap. This CDR3 comprises 12 residues. The CDR3 sequence is CASSTYNYGYTF. The CDR3 DNA reads as TGTGCCAGCAGCACATATAACTATGGCTACACCTTC.

The sample holds many counts of this clonotype. The gene calls are TRBV9 and TRBJ1-2; a possible D gene is TRBD1 (6 bases). Germline-derived CDR1 and CDR2 are SGDLS and YYNGEE. The CDR3 is 14 amino acids. V lost 3 bases, J lost 4 bases, and 13 bases lay in between. The DNA of the CDR3 is TGTGCCAGCAGCGCAGCCGGGACAACCTATGGCTACACCTTC. Its translation: CASSAAGTTYGYTF.

This clonotype was counted at least ten times. The chain combines TRBV5-1 with TRBJ2-7; D is undetermined. This CDR3 contains 14 residues. Germline V gives CDR1 SGHRS, CDR2 YFSETQ. Trimming took off 0 bases at V and 7 bases at J, with 14 bases between the two ends. CDR3 in amino acids: CASSLGGGVWEQYF. Written as DNA, the CDR3 is TGCGCCAGCAGCTTGGGTGGCGGAGTGTGGGAGCAGTACTTC.

This clonotype showed up just a few times. This rearrangement joins TRBV25-1 to TRBJ1-1, with D tentatively TRBD1 (6 bases). The V gene's germline CDR1 is MGHDK and CDR2 SYGVNS. The ends were cut back, 3 bases at V and 2 bases at J, with 13 bases in the middle. This CDR3 has 15 amino acids. DNA for the CDR3: TGTGCCAGCAGTGACCTGGGGGCGGGTAACACTGAAGCTTTCTTT. Protein product: CASSDLGAGNTEAFF.

This clonotype was seen a few times. The CDR3, as DNA: TGTGCCAGCAGCCAGCGGGGCTCTCCTCGTACCAATGAGCAGTTCTTC. Residues: CASSQRGSPRTNEQFF. The chain employs TRBV14 and TRBJ2-1; TRBD2 is a possible D gene (6 bases). Germline-derived CDR1 and CDR2 are SGHDN and FVKESK. V dropped 3 bases and J dropped 6 bases, with 18 bases sitting between them. The CDR3 is 16 amino acids.

The chain combines TRBV20-1 with TRBJ2-5; TRBD2 is a possible D gene (6 bases). The ends were cut back, 5 bases at V and 2 bases at J, with 21 bases in the middle. This CDR3 is built from 16 residues. Germline V gives CDR1 DFQATT, CDR2 SNEGSKA (reference sequence). This CDR3 is CSADEEFGTSQETQYF. CDR3 in DNA: TGCAGTGCTGACGAGGAATTCGGGACTTCTCAAGAGACCCAGTACTTC.

This clonotype was counted at least ten times. A much larger clone differs by one base, so this may be a read error. V and J are TRBV6-5 and TRBJ2-1; TRBD1 is a possible D gene (6 bases). CDR1 and CDR2 (germline): MNHEY, SVGAGI. CDR3 length equals 15 residues. With 6 bases removed from V and 5 bases from J, the gap between germline ends came to 17 bases. The CDR3 sequence: CASRQGRAGNNEQFF. The CDR3 DNA follows: TGTGCCAGCAGACAGGGACGAGCTGGAAACAATGAGCAGTTCTTC.

This clonotype came up once. CDR3 DNA: TGCAGTGCCCGTGAACAGGGTCGCAGCAATCAGCCCCAGCATTTT. The encoded protein is CSAREQGRSNQPQHF. The rearrangement joins TRBV20-1 to TRBJ1-5; D possibly corresponds to TRBD1 (6 bases). V was pared by 6 bases and J by 1 base, with 16 bases between. Germline V gene data show CDR1 as DFQATT and CDR2 as SNEGSKA (reference sequence). The CDR3 covers 15 residues.

This clonotype was seen just once. The genes are TRBV20-1 and TRBJ2-1; 8 bases align to TRBD2. The germline gives CDR1 DFQATT, CDR2 SNEGSKA (reference sequence). Germline trimming cut 0 bases from V and 10 bases from J; bases unmatched to any gene: 11. CDR3 length equals 15 residues. For the CDR3, the DNA is TGCAGTGCTAGAGATGGCGGGGGGCTGATTGAAGAGCAGTTCTTC. Amino acid sequence: CSARDGGGLIEEQFF.

V is TRBV7-2 and J is TRBJ2-4; a weak D match, TRBD2 (7 bases). Germline values: CDR1 SGHTA, CDR2 FQGNSA. There are 16 residues in the CDR3. V lost 5 bases and J 4 bases, leaving 18 bases between the germline ends. CDR3: CASSRASGGSKNIQYF. In DNA form, the CDR3 reads TGTGCCAGCAGCCGTGCTTCGGGGGGCTCTAAAAACATTCAGTACTTC. Drawing the rest from reference TRBV7-2 and TRBJ2-4, the complete variable domain is GAGVSQSPSNKVTEKGKDVELRCDPISGHTALYWYRQSLGQGLEFLIYFQGNSAPDKSGLPSDRFSAERTGGSVSTLTIQRTQQEDSAVYLCASSRASGGSKNIQYFGAGTRLSVL.

The J gene is TRBJ2-1, the V gene TRBV5-1; D not resolved. The germline CDR1 and CDR2 sequences are SGHRS and YFSETQ. V dropped 2 bases and J dropped 9 bases, with 6 bases sitting between them. The CDR3 contains 11 residues. The CDR3 bases are TGCGCCAGCAGCTTCAGCGTTGAGCAGTTCTTC. It specifies CASSFSVEQFF.